This T cell receptor (beta chain) is from a study of beta chain features in type 1 diabetes. Study-wide findings and caveats: TCRB CDR3s were moderately but significantly shorter in Type 1 diabetes patients in all four CD4+ subsets.

In total, each donor contributed a single heparinised blood draw that averaged around 0.12 L. On this clone itself: Its antigen is undetermined.

Germline CDR1 and CDR2: MDHEN and SYDVKM. The V end was cut by 3 bases, the J end by 5 bases, with 10 bases between. The CDR3 totals 13 residues. Investigators reverse transcribed all isolated RNA, so they sequenced expressed TCRB transcripts. The method was immunoSEQ multiplex PCR; TCRdb's version includes in-frame clones alone and lacks a portion of them. Among about 360,000 clones listed, roughly 13% were seen once. The TCR comes from a man between 18 and 35 years old in good health. The chain employs TRBV28 and TRBJ2-5; D is uncertain. Source material: naive CD4+ T cells from blood. This CDR3 is CASSLGRVETQYF. The CDR3, as DNA: TGTGCCAGCAGTTTGGGCCGAGTGGAGACCCAGTACTTC.